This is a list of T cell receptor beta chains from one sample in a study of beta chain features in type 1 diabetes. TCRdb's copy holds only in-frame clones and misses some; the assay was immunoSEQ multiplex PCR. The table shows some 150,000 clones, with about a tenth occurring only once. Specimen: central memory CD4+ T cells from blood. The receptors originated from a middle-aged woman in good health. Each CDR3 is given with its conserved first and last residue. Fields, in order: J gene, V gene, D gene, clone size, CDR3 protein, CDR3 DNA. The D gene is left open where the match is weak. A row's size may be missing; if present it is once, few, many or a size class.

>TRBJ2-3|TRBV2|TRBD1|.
CASSPDRGRADTQYF
TGTGCCAGCAGCCCGGACAGGGGGCGAGCAGATACGCAGTATTTT
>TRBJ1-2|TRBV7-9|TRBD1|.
CASSPGQGTGYGYTF
TGTGCCAGCAGCCCAGGACAGGGGACGGGCTATGGCTACACCTTC
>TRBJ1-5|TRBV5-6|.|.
CASSYRNQPQHF
TGTGCCAGCAGCTACAGAAATCAGCCCCAGCATTTT
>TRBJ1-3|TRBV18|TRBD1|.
CASSPPGQHSSGNTIYF
TGTGCCAGCTCACCACCGGGACAGCATTCCTCTGGAAACACCATATATTTT
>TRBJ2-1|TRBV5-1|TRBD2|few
CASSLEPSGGYNEQFF
TGCGCCAGCAGCTTGGAGCCTAGCGGGGGATACAATGAGCAGTTCTTC
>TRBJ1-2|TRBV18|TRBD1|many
CASSPRGQAANGYTF
TGTGCCAGCTCACCAAGGGGACAGGCGGCAAATGGCTACACCTTC
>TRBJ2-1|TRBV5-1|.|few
CASSSGGNLGNEQFF
TGCGCCAGCAGCTCAGGGGGGAACTTAGGCAATGAGCAGTTCTTC
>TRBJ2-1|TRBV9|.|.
CASSVFTGQPYNEQFF
TGTGCCAGCAGCGTATTCACGGGACAACCATACAATGAGCAGTTCTTC
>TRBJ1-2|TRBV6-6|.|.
CASSTTVSDNYGYTF
TGTGCCAGCAGTACCACAGTGTCGGATAACTATGGCTACACCTTC
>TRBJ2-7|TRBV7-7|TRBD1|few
CASSRGQGSHEQYF
TGTGCTAGCAGCCGAGGACAGGGTTCCCACGAGCAGTACTTC
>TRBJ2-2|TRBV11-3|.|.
CASSLDGDTGELFF
TGTGCCAGCAGCTTAGACGGGGACACCGGGGAGCTGTTTTTT
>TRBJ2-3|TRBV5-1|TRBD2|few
CASSLSGGAKDTQYF
TGCGCCAGCAGCTTGAGCGGGGGGGCGAAAGATACGCAGTATTTT
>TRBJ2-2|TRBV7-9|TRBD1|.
CASSTGQANTGELFF
TGTGCCAGCAGCACTGGACAGGCGAACACCGGGGAGCTGTTTTTT